The 8 T cell receptor beta chains below come from one sample, sequenced in a study of CD8+CD57+ T cells in acquired aplastic anemia. General study points: In patients, CD8+CD57+ cells had lower diversity than total CD4+ and CD8+ pools.

Genomic DNA, serving as template, underwent TCR beta VDJ and CDR3 profiling. One entry per CDR3 protein results from TCRdb running MiXCR on the reads. The repertoire includes 15,000 to 20,000 distinct CDR3 sequences, 37% of them detected once, and 80% to 90% sits in the top ten. Antigen specificity for these receptors is unknown. Before being chosen for sequencing, patients had shown CD8+CD57+ cell expansion by flow cytometry. Sequencing input: CD8+CD57+ T cells sorted from PBMCs. Documented subset: bead-enriched CD8+CD57+ effector memory T cells from SAA patients. The receptor source for this set is a human donor with aplastic anemia.

The V gene is TRBV20-1, the J gene TRBJ2-3; TRBD2 matches 9 bases. There are 17 residues in the CDR3. Trimming took 6 bases from V and 2 from J; bases not matched to a gene: 15. Germline V lookup: CDR1 DFQATT, CDR2 SNEGSKA (reference sequence). CDR3 nucleotide sequence: TGCAGTGCCTCCCGACAAAGGGCGGGAGGGCCCACAGATACGCAGTATTTT. Its translation: CSASRQRAGGPTDTQYF.

The chain recombines TRBV20-1 with TRBJ2-5; a weak D match, TRBD1 (5 bases). Germline V gives CDR1 DFQATT, CDR2 SNEGSKA (reference sequence). V lost 3 bases, J lost 6 bases, and 14 bases lay in between. The CDR3 extends over 13 amino acids. The DNA of the CDR3 is TGCAGTGCTAGTTCGACAGTCAACAAGACCCAGTACTTC. Translation: CSASSTVNKTQYF.

The genes are TRBV7-2 and TRBJ1-3; 7 bases agree with TRBD1. CDR3 length equals 15 residues. V was clipped by 1 base and J by 4 bases; unmatched bases: 4. Germline CDR1 SGHTA, CDR2 FQGNSA. CDR3 in DNA: TGTGCCAGCAGCTTAGGAGGGGGCGCGGGAAACACCATATATTTT. This sequence encodes CASSLGGGAGNTIYF.

The chain links TRBV10-2 to TRBJ1-6, with 7 bases that match TRBD1. Germline loops: CDR1 WSHSY, CDR2 SAAADI. CDR3 size: 17 residues. Unmatched junction bases numbered 11, after V lost 3 bases and J lost 6 bases. The CDR3 DNA reads TGCGCCAGCAGTGACCCTTCGACAGGGTTAAGTAATTCACCCCTCCACTTT. Protein product: CASSDPSTGLSNSPLHF.

Turning to this clonotype: No conserved phenylalanine or tryptophan is present at the end of the CDR3, so a read error is the likely explanation. The gene calls are TRBV20-1 and TRBJ2-1, with a possible D match to TRBD2 (6 bases). CDR1 is DFQATT and CDR2 is SNEGSKA in the germline V gene (reference sequence). Trimming took 2 bases from V and 8 from J, leaving 10 bases between them. The CDR3 has 12 amino acids. Written as DNA, the CDR3 is TGCAGTGCTAGACTAGCGCTCGATGAGCAGTTCTCC. Translated: CSARLALDEQFS.

This clonotype showed up just a few times. This chain joins TRBV5-5 and TRBJ1-2; D uncertain. CDR1 SGHKS and CDR2 YYEKEE come from the germline V gene (reference sequence). V gave up 2 bases and J gave up 4 bases, with 18 bases separating them. The CDR3 covers 16 residues. The CDR3 nucleotides are TGTGCCAGCAGCTTTGGTCGCGAAAGTTCTTTCTATGGCTACACCTTC. It encodes CASSFGRESSFYGYTF.

The chain uses TRBV5-6 and TRBJ2-2, with 7 bases lining up with TRBD1. CDR3 size: 14 residues. Germline V CDR1 and CDR2: SGHDT, YYEEEE. Trimming took 5 bases from V and 5 from J; bases not matched to a gene: 6. CDR3 DNA sequence: TGTGCCAGCAGTCTCTCACAGGGGACCGGGGAGCTGTTTTTT. This gives the protein CASSLSQGTGELFF.

CDR3 nucleotide sequence: TGTGCCAGCAGCTTAGGGCGGGATGAGCAGTTCTTC. It is translated as CASSLGRDEQFF. This rearrangement joins TRBV7-9 to TRBJ2-1; weak D call: TRBD2 (5 bases). Germline V gene sequence: CDR1 SEHNR, CDR2 FQNEAQ (reference sequence). The V and J ends lost 1 base and 8 bases respectively, with 6 bases between them. The CDR3 totals 12 residues. The whole variable domain, filled in from reference TRBV7-9 and TRBJ2-1, reads DTGVSQNPRHKITKRGQNVTFRCDPISEHNRLYWYRQTLGQGPEFLTYFQNEAQLEKSRLLSDRFSAERPKGSFSTLEIQRTEQGDSAMYLCASSLGRDEQFFGPGTRLTVL.